A selection of T cell receptor beta chains follows, all from one sample in a study of blood T cell repertoires in COVID-19. The assay was immunoSEQ multiplex PCR, and TCRdb's table has in-frame clones only and misses some. The sample yields around 250,000 clones, about 83% seen once. Sequencing was carried out using peripheral blood. The source is a man older than 75 with acute or convalescent COVID-19. Both conserved end residues are part of each CDR3. The order of the fields is clone size, V gene, D gene, J gene, CDR3 DNA, CDR3 protein. D genes are given only for firm matches. Some rows have no size entry. The others give once, few or many, or a class for an expanded clone.

clone_size: -
v_call: TRBV4-3
d_call: TRBD1
j_call: TRBJ1-2
cdr3_nt: TGCGCCAGCAGCCAAGGGACAGGGAGGTCCTATGGCTACACCTTC
cdr3_aa: CASSQGTGRSYGYTF

clone_size: -
v_call: TRBV5-8
d_call: -
j_call: TRBJ2-1
cdr3_nt: TGTGCCAGCAGCCCGGGGTTTAGCTCCTACAATGAGCAGTTCTTC
cdr3_aa: CASSPGFSSYNEQFF

clone_size: -
v_call: TRBV14
d_call: TRBD2
j_call: TRBJ2-7
cdr3_nt: TGTGCCAGCAGCTTTTATGGGGGAGGGTCGAGCGAGCAGTACTTC
cdr3_aa: CASSFYGGGSSEQYF

clone_size: -
v_call: TRBV28
d_call: TRBD2
j_call: TRBJ2-7
cdr3_nt: TGTGCCAGCAGCCCTAGCGGGAACTACTACGAGCAGTACTTC
cdr3_aa: CASSPSGNYYEQYF

clone_size: -
v_call: TRBV28
d_call: TRBD1
j_call: TRBJ2-7
cdr3_nt: TGTGCCAGCAGTTCCGGCGGGACAGGCGTCTCCTACGAGCAGTACTTC
cdr3_aa: CASSSGGTGVSYEQYF

clone_size: -
v_call: TRBV11-1
d_call: -
j_call: TRBJ2-2
cdr3_nt: TGTGCCAGCAGCTTAGCATCCGGCAGGGTCACCGGGGAGCTGTTTTTT
cdr3_aa: CASSLASGRVTGELFF

clone_size: -
v_call: TRBV24-1
d_call: -
j_call: TRBJ1-2
cdr3_nt: TGTGCCACCAGTTCCCTTAACTATGGCTACACCTTC
cdr3_aa: CATSSLNYGYTF

clone_size: -
v_call: TRBV3-1/TRBV3-2
d_call: TRBD1
j_call: TRBJ2-6
cdr3_nt: TGTGCCAGCAGCCAAGGGACAGGGCCCTCAACTGGGGCCAACGTCCTGACTTTC
cdr3_aa: CASSQGTGPSTGANVLTF

clone_size: -
v_call: TRBV4-3
d_call: -
j_call: TRBJ1-2
cdr3_nt: TGCGCCAGCAGCCAAAGAACAGGGAGTACCTATGGCTACACCTTC
cdr3_aa: CASSQRTGSTYGYTF

clone_size: few
v_call: TRBV7-9
d_call: -
j_call: TRBJ1-5
cdr3_nt: TGTGCCAGCAGCTTACAGGATCAGCCCCAGCATTTT
cdr3_aa: CASSLQDQPQHF

clone_size: -
v_call: TRBV10-3
d_call: -
j_call: TRBJ1-6
cdr3_nt: TGTGCCATCCGGACAGATGATAATTCACCCCTCCACTTT
cdr3_aa: CAIRTDDNSPLHF

clone_size: -
v_call: TRBV18
d_call: -
j_call: TRBJ1-5
cdr3_nt: TGTGCCAGCTCACCACGGGTGGGGAGCCAGCCCCAGCATTTT
cdr3_aa: CASSPRVGSQPQHF

clone_size: once
v_call: TRBV19
d_call: TRBD1
j_call: TRBJ2-7
cdr3_nt: TGTGCCAGTAGTACCCCGGGGACAGGCTACGAGCAGTACTTC
cdr3_aa: CASSTPGTGYEQYF

clone_size: -
v_call: TRBV5-1
d_call: TRBD1
j_call: TRBJ1-4
cdr3_nt: TGCGCCAGTGGGACAGCTACTAATGAAAAACTGTTTTTT
cdr3_aa: CASGTATNEKLFF

clone_size: few
v_call: TRBV15
d_call: -
j_call: TRBJ1-2
cdr3_nt: TGTGCCACCAGCAGCTCGGCAGGCAGGGATGGCTACACCTTC
cdr3_aa: CATSSSAGRDGYTF

clone_size: -
v_call: TRBV5-1
d_call: -
j_call: TRBJ1-2
cdr3_nt: TGCGCCAGCAGCTTAGGTTGGGAGAATAACTATGGCTACACCTTC
cdr3_aa: CASSLGWENNYGYTF

clone_size: -
v_call: TRBV5-1
d_call: -
j_call: TRBJ2-7
cdr3_nt: TGCGCCAGCAGCCCCAGGACAGCTTCCTACGAGCAGTACTTC
cdr3_aa: CASSPRTASYEQYF

clone_size: -
v_call: TRBV28
d_call: TRBD1
j_call: TRBJ2-7
cdr3_nt: TGTGCCAGCACCCAAGGAGGGACAGGGGTCCACGAGCAGTACTTC
cdr3_aa: CASTQGGTGVHEQYF

clone_size: once
v_call: TRBV11-2
d_call: -
j_call: TRBJ1-5
cdr3_nt: TGTGCCAGCAGCACACGACCCAGGGAGCCCCAGCATTTT
cdr3_aa: CASSTRPREPQHF

clone_size: -
v_call: TRBV3-1/TRBV3-2
d_call: TRBD2
j_call: TRBJ2-2
cdr3_nt: TGTGCCAGCAGTCCTAGCGGGAGGGTTGGCGGGGAGCTGTTTTTT
cdr3_aa: CASSPSGRVGGELFF

clone_size: -
v_call: TRBV19
d_call: -
j_call: TRBJ1-2
cdr3_nt: TGTGCCAGTAGTATAGATCGGGGTCGCTACACCTTC
cdr3_aa: CASSIDRGRYTF

clone_size: -
v_call: TRBV15
d_call: TRBD1
j_call: TRBJ1-6
cdr3_nt: TGTGCCACCAGCTTGCGGACAGGGGCTAATTCACCCCTCCACTTT
cdr3_aa: CATSLRTGANSPLHF

clone_size: -
v_call: TRBV9
d_call: TRBD2
j_call: TRBJ2-1
cdr3_nt: TGTGCCAGCAGCGTTAGCGGGGGGACTTACAATGAGCAGTTCTTC
cdr3_aa: CASSVSGGTYNEQFF

clone_size: few
v_call: TRBV2
d_call: -
j_call: TRBJ1-2
cdr3_nt: TGTGCCAGCAACCTTCTCCAGGACTATGGCTACACCTTC
cdr3_aa: CASNLLQDYGYTF

clone_size: -
v_call: TRBV12-3/TRBV12-4
d_call: -
j_call: TRBJ2-1
cdr3_nt: TGTGCCAGCAGTCGTAATGAGCAGTTCTTC
cdr3_aa: CASSRNEQFF

clone_size: once
v_call: TRBV10-3
d_call: -
j_call: TRBJ1-1
cdr3_nt: TGTGCCATCAGTGACATACAGGGACCCACTGAAGCTTTCTTT
cdr3_aa: CAISDIQGPTEAFF

clone_size: -
v_call: TRBV6-5
d_call: -
j_call: TRBJ2-2
cdr3_nt: TGTGCCAGCAGTTACAGCGGAGGGGAGCTGTTTTTT
cdr3_aa: CASSYSGGELFF